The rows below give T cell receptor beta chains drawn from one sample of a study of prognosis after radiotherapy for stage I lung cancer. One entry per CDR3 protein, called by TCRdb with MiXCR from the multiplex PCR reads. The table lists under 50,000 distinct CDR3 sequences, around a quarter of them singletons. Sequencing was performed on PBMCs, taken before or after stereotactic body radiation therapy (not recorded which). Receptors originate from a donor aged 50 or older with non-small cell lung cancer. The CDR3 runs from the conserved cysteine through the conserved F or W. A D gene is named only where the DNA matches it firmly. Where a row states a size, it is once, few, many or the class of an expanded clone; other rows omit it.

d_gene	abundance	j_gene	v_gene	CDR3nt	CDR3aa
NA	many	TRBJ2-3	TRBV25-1	TGTGCCAGCAGTGAATATAAAGGGATCGCAGATACGCAGTATTTT	CASSEYKGIADTQYF
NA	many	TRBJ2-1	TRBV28	TGTGCCAGCAGTTTAGGACAGAGCTCCTACAATGAGCAGTTCTTC	CASSLGQSSYNEQFF
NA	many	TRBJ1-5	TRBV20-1	TGCAGTGCTAGGAGTGGGGGATCTAGGAGCAATCAGCCCCAGCATTTT	CSARSGGSRSNQPQHF
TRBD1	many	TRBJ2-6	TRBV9	TGTGCCAGCAGCGCGCCGGGACAGGGGGCGTCTGGGGCCAACGTCCTGACTTTC	CASSAPGQGASGANVLTF
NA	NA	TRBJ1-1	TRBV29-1	TGCAGCGTTGTTTGGTGGCAGCAGAACACTGAAGCTTTCTTT	CSVVWWQQNTEAFF
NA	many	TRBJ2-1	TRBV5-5	TGTGCCAGCAGCTTGGTAGGGTCCATTTACAATGAGCAGTTCTTC	CASSLVGSIYNEQFF
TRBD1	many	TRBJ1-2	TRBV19	TGTGCCAGTAGTCCTAAAGGGACAGGGGGAGGCTACACCTTC	CASSPKGTGGGYTF
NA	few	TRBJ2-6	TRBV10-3	TGTGCCAACCAGGGGGGATACTCTGGGGCCAACGTCCTGACTTTC	CANQGGYSGANVLTF
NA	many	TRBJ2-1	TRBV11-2	TGTGCCAGCAGCACTAGCCGGACGGGAATTTCCTACAATGAGCAGTTCTTC	CASSTSRTGISYNEQFF
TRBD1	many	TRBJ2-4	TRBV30	TGTGCCTGGAGTTCCGCTGGACAGGGGATTGGCATTCAGTACTTC	CAWSSAGQGIGIQYF
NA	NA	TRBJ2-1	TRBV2	TGTGCCAGCAGCCGGACTTGCGGAATCTACAATGAGCAGTTCTTC	CASSRTCGIYNEQFF
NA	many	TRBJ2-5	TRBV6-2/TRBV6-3	TGTGCCAGCAGTTACAGTGAGGGTGGAATTAGAGAGACCCAGTACTTC	CASSYSEGGIRETQYF
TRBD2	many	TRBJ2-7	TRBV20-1	TGCAGTGCTTTGTCCAAAAGCGGGAGGGCCGTTGGCGAGCAGTACTTC	CSALSKSGRAVGEQYF
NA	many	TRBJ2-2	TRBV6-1	TGTGCCAGCAGCCCGGGTTACACCGGGGAGCTGTTTTTT	CASSPGYTGELFF
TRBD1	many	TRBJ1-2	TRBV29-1	TGCAGCTGCACACCTGTAGAGGGACAGGGCTTTTCTAGCTATGGCTACACCTTC	CSCTPVEGQGFSSYGYTF
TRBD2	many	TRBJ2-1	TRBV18	TGTGCCAGCGTTAACGGGACTAGCAGTAATGAGCAGTTCTTC	CASVNGTSSNEQFF
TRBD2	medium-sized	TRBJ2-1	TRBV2	TGTGCCAGCAGCACTAGCGGGAGCAGTGTGGATGAGCAGTTCTTC	CASSTSGSSVDEQFF
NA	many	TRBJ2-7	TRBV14	TGTGCCAGCAGCCAAGATCTGGGGGTGGTGGACGAGCAGTACTTC	CASSQDLGVVDEQYF
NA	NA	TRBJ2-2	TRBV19	TGTGCCAGTAGTAAGTGGCACAAGAACACCGTGGAGCTGTTTTTC	CASSKWHKNTVELFF
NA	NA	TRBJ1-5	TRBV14	TGTGCCAGAGATCAGCCCCAGCATTTT	CARDQPQHF
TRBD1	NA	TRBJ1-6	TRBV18	TGTGCCGGCTCACCTCCGCCGGGACAGGGGACTTCACCCCTCCACTTC	CAGSPPPGQGTSPLHF
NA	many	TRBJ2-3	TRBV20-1	TGCAGTGCTGAGACCCCGCCCCGGAACACAGATACGCAGTATTTT	CSAETPPRNTDTQYF
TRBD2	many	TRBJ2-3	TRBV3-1	TGTGCCAGCAGCCAAGCATTAGCGGGGGGGCTAGATACGCAGTATTTT	CASSQALAGGLDTQYF
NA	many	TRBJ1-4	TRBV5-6	TGTGCCAGCAGCTCGGGGACGAGAAATGAAAAACTGTTTTTT	CASSSGTRNEKLFF
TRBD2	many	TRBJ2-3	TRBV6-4	TGTGCCAGCCAAGACCCGGGACTAGCGGGGGGACTTGGCACAGATACGCAGTATTTT	CASQDPGLAGGLGTDTQYF
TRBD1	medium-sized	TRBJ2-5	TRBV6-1	TGTGCCAGCAGTGAAGTCTCCGGGACAGGGGCGGAGACCCAGTACTTC	CASSEVSGTGAETQYF
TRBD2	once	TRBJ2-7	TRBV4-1	TGCGCCAGCAGCCAAGATTGGACCGGCACTAGCGGGAAACCGTTC	CASSQDWTGTSGKPF
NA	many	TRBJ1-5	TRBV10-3	TGTGCCATCAGTGGGCTAGGGGGTGTCCAGCCCCAGCATTTT	CAISGLGGVQPQHF
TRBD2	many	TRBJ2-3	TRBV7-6	TGTGCCAGCAGCTTTGAGGATAGCGGGGGGGCGGGAGATACGCAGTATTTT	CASSFEDSGGAGDTQYF
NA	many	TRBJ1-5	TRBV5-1	TGCGCCAGCAGCTTGTCCAGGGGTCAGCCCCAGCATTTT	CASSLSRGQPQHF
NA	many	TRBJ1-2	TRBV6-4	TGTGCCAGCAGTGAAGTCCAGGTTGCTGCTGGCTACACCTTC	CASSEVQVAAGYTF
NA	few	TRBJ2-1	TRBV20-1	TGCAGTGCTCAAGAAAGTGGCGATGAGCAGTTCTTC	CSAQESGDEQFF
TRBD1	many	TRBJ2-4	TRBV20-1	TGCAGTGCGAGAGAGAGCGAGACAGGGGTTGGCATTCAGTACTTC	CSARESETGVGIQYF
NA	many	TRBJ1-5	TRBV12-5	TGTGCTAGTAGCCTCGGGGGAGGGGATCAGCCCCAGCATTTT	CASSLGGGDQPQHF
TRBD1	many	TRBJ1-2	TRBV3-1	TGTGCCAGCAGCCCCCGGACAGGGGAAGGCTACACCTTC	CASSPRTGEGYTF
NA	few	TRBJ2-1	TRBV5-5	TGTGCCAGCAGCACTTGGGGGCTAGGTTCCTACAATGAGCAGTTCTTC	CASSTWGLGSYNEQFF